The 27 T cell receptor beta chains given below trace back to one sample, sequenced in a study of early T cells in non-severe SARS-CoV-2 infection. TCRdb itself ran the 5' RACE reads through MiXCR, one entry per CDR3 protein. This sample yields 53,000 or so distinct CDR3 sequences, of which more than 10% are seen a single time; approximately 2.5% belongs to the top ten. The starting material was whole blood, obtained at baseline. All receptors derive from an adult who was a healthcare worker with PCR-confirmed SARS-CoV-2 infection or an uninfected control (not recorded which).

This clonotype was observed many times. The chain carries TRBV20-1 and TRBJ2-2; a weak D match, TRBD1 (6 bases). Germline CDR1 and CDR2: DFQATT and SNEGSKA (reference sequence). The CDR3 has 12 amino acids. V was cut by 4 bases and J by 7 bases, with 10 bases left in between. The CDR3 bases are TGCAGTGCTAAACAGGGTGGCGGGGAGCTGTTTTTT. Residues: CSAKQGGGELFF.

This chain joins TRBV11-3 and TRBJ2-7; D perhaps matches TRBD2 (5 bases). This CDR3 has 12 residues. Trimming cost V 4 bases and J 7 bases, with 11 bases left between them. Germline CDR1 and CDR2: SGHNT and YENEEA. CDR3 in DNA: TGTGCCAGCAGCTGGCTAGCCTCGGAGCAGTACTTC. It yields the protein CASSWLASEQYF.

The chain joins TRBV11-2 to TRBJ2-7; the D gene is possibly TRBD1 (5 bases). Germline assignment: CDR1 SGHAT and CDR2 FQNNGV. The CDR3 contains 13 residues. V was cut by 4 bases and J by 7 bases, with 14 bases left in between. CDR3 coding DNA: TGTGCCAGCAGCTACCTACAGGTTCTTGAGCAGTACTTC. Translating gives CASSYLQVLEQYF.

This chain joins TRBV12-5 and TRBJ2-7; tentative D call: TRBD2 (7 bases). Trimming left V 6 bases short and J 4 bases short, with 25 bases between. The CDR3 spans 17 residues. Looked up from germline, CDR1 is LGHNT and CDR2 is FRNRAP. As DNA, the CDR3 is TGTGCTAGTGGGTACTTCGGGGGGCGTATCGGGGAATACGAGCAGTACTTC. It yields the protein CASGYFGGRIGEYEQYF. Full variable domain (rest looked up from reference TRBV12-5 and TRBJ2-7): DARVTQTPRHKVTEMGQEVTMRCQPILGHNTVFWYRQTMMQGLELLAYFRNRAPLDDSGMPKDRFSAEMPDATLATLKIQPSEPRDSAVYFCASGYFGGRIGEYEQYFGPGTRLTVT.

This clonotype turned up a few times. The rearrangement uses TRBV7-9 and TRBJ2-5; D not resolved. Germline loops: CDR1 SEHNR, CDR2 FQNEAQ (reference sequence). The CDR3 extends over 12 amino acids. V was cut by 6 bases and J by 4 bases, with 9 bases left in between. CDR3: CASSSIAETQYF. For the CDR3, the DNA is TGTGCCAGCAGTTCCATAGCAGAGACCCAGTACTTC.

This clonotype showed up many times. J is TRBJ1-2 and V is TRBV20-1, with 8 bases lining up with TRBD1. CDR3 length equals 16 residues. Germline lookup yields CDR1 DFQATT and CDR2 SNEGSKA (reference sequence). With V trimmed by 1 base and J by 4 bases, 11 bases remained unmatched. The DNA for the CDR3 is TGCAGTGCTAGAGGGGGCAGGGGGCGCCGAACCTATGGCTACACCTTC. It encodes CSARGGRGRRTYGYTF.

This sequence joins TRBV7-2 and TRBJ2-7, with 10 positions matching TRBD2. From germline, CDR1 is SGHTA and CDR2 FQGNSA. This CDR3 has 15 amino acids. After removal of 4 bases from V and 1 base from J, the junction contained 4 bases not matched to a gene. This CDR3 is CASSSSAGGSYEQYF. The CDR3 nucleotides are TGTGCCAGCAGCTCCTCAGCGGGAGGGTCCTACGAGCAGTACTTC.

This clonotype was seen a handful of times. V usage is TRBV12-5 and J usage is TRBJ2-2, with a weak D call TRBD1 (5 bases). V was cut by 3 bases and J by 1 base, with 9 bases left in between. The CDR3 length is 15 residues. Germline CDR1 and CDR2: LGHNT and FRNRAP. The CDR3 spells CASGLGQGNTGELFF. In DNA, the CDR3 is TGTGCTAGTGGTTTAGGCCAGGGGAACACCGGGGAGCTGTTTTTT. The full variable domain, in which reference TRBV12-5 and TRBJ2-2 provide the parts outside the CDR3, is DARVTQTPRHKVTEMGQEVTMRCQPILGHNTVFWYRQTMMQGLELLAYFRNRAPLDDSGMPKDRFSAEMPDATLATLKIQPSEPRDSAVYFCASGLGQGNTGELFFGEGSRLTVL.

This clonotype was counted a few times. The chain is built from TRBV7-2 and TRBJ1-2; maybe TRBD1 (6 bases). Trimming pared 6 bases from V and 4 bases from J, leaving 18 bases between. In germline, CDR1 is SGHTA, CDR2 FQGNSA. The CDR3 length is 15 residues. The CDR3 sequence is CASSSDRTLGYGYTF. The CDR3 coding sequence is TGTGCCAGCAGTTCCGACAGGACCCTAGGCTATGGCTACACCTTC.

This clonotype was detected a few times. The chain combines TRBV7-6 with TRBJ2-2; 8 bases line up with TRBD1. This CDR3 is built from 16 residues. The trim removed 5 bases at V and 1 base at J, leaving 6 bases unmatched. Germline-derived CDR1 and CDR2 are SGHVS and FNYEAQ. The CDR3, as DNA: TGTGCCAGCAGCGTACAGGGGGGCCGGAACACCGGGGAGCTGTTTTTT. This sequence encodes CASSVQGGRNTGELFF.

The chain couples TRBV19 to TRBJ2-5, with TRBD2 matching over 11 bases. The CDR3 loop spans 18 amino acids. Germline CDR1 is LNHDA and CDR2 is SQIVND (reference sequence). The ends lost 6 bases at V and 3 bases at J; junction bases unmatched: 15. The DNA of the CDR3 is TGTGCCAGTAGCCGGTCTACTAGCGGGAGTCCCACGAAAGAGACCCAGTACTTC. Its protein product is CASSRSTSGSPTKETQYF.

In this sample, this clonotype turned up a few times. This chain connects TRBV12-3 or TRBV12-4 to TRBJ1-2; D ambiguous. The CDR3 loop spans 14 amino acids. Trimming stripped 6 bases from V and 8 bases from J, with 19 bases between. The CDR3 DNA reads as TGTGCCAGCAGCCTAGCCCGGGCGTTGGGGGGCTACACCTTC. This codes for CASSLARALGGYTF.

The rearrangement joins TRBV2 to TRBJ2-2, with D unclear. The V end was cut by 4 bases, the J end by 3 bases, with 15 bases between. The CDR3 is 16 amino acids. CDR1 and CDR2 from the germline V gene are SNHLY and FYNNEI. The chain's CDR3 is CASSGFFRVDTGELFF. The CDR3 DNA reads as TGTGCCAGCAGTGGCTTTTTTAGGGTAGACACCGGGGAGCTGTTTTTT. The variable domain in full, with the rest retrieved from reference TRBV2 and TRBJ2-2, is EPEVTQTPSHQVTQMGQEVILRCVPISNHLYFYWYRQILGQKVEFLVSFYNNEISEKSEIFDDQFSVERPDGSNFTLKIRSTKLEDSAMYFCASSGFFRVDTGELFFGEGSRLTVL.

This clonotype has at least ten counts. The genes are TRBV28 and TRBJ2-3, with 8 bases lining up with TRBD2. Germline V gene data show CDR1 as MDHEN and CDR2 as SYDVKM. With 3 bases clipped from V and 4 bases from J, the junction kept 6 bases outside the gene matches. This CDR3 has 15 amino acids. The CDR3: CASSLSGSFSDTQYF. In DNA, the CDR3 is TGTGCCAGCAGTTTGAGCGGGAGTTTTTCAGATACGCAGTATTTT. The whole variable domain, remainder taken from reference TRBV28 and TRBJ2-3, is DVKVTQSSRYLVKRTGEKVFLECVQDMDHENMFWYRQDPGLGLRLIYFSYDVKMKEKGDIPEGYSVSREKKERFSLILESASTNQTSMYLCASSLSGSFSDTQYFGPGTRLTVL.

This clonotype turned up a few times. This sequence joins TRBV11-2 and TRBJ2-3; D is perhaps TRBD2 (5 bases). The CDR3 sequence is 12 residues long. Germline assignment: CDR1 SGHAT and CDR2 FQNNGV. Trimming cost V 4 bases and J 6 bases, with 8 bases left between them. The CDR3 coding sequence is TGTGCCAGCAGCTCTTTAGCGGATACGCAGTATTTT. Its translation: CASSSLADTQYF.

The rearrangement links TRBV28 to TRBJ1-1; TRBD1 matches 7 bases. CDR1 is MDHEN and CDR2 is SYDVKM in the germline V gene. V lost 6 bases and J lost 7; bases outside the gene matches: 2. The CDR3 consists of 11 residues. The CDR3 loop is CASRGQFEAFF. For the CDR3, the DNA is TGTGCCAGCAGGGGACAGTTTGAAGCTTTCTTT.

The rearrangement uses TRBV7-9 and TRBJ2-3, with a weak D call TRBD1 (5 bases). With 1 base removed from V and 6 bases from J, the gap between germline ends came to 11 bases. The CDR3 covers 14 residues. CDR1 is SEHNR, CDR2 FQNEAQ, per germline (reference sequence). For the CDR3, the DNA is TGTGCCAGCAGCTTAGGGACAAACGGGGATACGCAGTATTTT. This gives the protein CASSLGTNGDTQYF.

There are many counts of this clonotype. The DNA of the CDR3 is TGTGCCAGCAGCTTAATTAGTGCGGATGAGCAGTTCTTC. The encoded protein is CASSLISADEQFF. J is TRBJ2-1 and V is TRBV7-3; no clear D gene. This CDR3 spans 13 amino acids. V lost 1 base and J 8 bases, leaving 9 bases between the germline ends. CDR1 is SGHTA, CDR2 FQGTGA, per germline.

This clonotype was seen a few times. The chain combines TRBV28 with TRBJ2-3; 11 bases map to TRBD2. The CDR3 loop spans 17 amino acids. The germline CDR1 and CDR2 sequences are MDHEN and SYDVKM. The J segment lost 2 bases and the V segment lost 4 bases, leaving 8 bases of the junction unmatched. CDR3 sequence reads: CASSSNPGLAVTDTQYF. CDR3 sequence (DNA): TGTGCCAGCAGTTCAAATCCGGGACTAGCGGTCACAGATACGCAGTATTTT.

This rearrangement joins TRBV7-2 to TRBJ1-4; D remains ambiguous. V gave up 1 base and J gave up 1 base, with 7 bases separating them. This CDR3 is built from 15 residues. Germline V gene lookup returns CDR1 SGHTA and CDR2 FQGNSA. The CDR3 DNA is TGTGCCAGCAGCTTAGTTGGGGTAACTAATGAAAAACTGTTTTTT. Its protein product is CASSLVGVTNEKLFF.

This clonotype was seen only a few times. CDR3 DNA: TGTGCCACCGGAAGGGGGGCGACCTATAATTCACCCCTCCACTTT. Amino acids: CATGRGATYNSPLHF. The chain couples TRBV6-5 to TRBJ1-6, with D maybe TRBD1 (6 bases). V shed 10 bases and J shed 2 bases, with 15 bases lying between them. The CDR3 runs 15 residues. In germline, CDR1 is MNHEY, CDR2 SVGAGI.

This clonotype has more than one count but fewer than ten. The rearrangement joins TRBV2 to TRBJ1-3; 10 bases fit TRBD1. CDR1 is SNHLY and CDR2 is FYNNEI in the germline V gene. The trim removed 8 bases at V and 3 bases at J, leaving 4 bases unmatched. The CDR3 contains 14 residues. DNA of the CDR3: TGTGCCAGCTTTAGGGACAGGGGTGGAAACACCATATATTTT. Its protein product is CASFRDRGGNTIYF.

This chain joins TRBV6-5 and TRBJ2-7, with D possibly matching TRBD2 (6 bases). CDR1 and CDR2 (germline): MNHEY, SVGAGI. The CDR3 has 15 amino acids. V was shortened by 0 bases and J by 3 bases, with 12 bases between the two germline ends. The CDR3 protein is CASSYSRDSSYEQYF. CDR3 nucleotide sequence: TGTGCCAGCAGTTACTCGAGGGACTCAAGCTACGAGCAGTACTTC.

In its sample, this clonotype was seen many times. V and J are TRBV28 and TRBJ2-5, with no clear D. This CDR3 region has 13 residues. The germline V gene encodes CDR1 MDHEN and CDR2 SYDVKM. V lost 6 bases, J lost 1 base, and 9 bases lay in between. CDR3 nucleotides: TGTGCCAGCAGGGCGTATTCCCAAGAGACCCAGTACTTC. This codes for CASRAYSQETQYF.

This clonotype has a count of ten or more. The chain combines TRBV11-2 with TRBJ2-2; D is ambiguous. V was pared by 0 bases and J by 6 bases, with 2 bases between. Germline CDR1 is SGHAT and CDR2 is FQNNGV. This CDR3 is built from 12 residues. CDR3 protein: CASSLDSGELFF. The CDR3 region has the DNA TGTGCCAGCAGCTTAGATTCCGGGGAGCTGTTTTTT.

In DNA form, the CDR3 reads TGTGCCAGCAGGCAGAGGGGTAACCCCACCTACGAGCAGTACTTC. This gives the protein CASRQRGNPTYEQYF. This chain connects TRBV28 to TRBJ2-7; perhaps D is TRBD1 or TRBD2 (5 bases each). Trimming took 6 bases from V and 2 from J, leaving 17 bases between them. This CDR3 contains 15 residues. Germline CDR1 and CDR2: MDHEN and SYDVKM. Together with reference TRBV28 and TRBJ2-7, the CDR3 gives the full variable domain: DVKVTQSSRYLVKRTGEKVFLECVQDMDHENMFWYRQDPGLGLRLIYFSYDVKMKEKGDIPEGYSVSREKKERFSLILESASTNQTSMYLCASRQRGNPTYEQYFGPGTRLTVT.

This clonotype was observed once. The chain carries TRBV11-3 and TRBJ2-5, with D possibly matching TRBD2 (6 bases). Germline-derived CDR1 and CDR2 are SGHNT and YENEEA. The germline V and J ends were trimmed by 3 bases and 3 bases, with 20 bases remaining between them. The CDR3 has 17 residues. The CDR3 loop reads CASSLGLGPQGEETQYF. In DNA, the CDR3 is TGTGCCAGCAGCTTGGGACTCGGACCGCAAGGCGAAGAGACCCAGTACTTC.